The next 29 T cell receptor beta chains were all read from a single sample in a study of CD8 T cells in Susac syndrome. Reverse transcription used about 0.45 to 1 ug RNA and random hexamers. TCRdb reanalysed the immunoSEQ multiplex PCR reads using MiXCR and keeps one entry per CDR3 protein. The data contain over 300,000 distinct CDR3 sequences, roughly nine tenths of them seen just once; the ten biggest clones take up about 0.07%. Sequencing was done on a sample of CD4+ T cells from PBMCs. Receptor source: a human donor with multiple sclerosis.

This chain uses TRBV19 with TRBJ1-1; D might be TRBD1 (5 bases). The length of the CDR3 is 13 residues. Germline assignment: CDR1 LNHDA and CDR2 SQIVND (reference sequence). V dropped 5 bases and J dropped 3 bases, with 10 bases sitting between them. The CDR3 DNA reads TGTGCCAGTAGTTGGGGCAAGGACACTGAAGCTTTCTTT. Its translation is CASSWGKDTEAFF.

The V call is TRBV13, the J call TRBJ2-5; 11 bases map to TRBD1. The CDR3 has 15 amino acids. V gave up 5 bases and J gave up 4 bases; unmatched junction bases: 6. Germline V gene lookup returns CDR1 PRHDT and CDR2 FYEKMQ (reference sequence). The CDR3: CASSRHGTGGETQYF. The CDR3 nucleotides are TGTGCCAGCAGCCGCCACGGGACAGGGGGAGAGACCCAGTACTTC.

Only one count was recorded for this clonotype. The chain links TRBV3-1 to TRBJ2-1; TRBD1 is a possible D gene (5 bases). Germline V gene data show CDR1 as LGHDT and CDR2 as YNNKEL (reference sequence). The CDR3 runs 14 residues. V was pared by 3 bases and J by 5 bases, with 11 bases between. Here the CDR3 reads CASSQAQDHNEQFF. For the CDR3, the DNA is TGTGCCAGCAGCCAGGCACAGGACCACAATGAGCAGTTCTTC.

This clonotype is a singleton in its sample. CDR3 sequence: CASSLIQTSSYEQYF. Here the CDR3 DNA reads TGTGCCAGCAGCTTAATTCAGACCAGCTCCTACGAGCAGTACTTC. This sequence joins TRBV11-2 and TRBJ2-7; D gene unclear. Trimming took 2 bases from V and 0 from J, leaving 11 bases between them. There are 15 residues in the CDR3. Germline values: CDR1 SGHAT, CDR2 FQNNGV.

The count of this clonotype is one. V usage is TRBV12-3 or TRBV12-4 and J usage is TRBJ2-5; a possible D gene is TRBD1 (6 bases). V was clipped by 3 bases and J by 0 bases, with 8 bases between them. CDR3 length equals 14 residues. As DNA, the CDR3 is TGTGCCAGCAGTTTTCGGACAGACCAAGAGACCCAGTACTTC. It yields the protein CASSFRTDQETQYF.

The V gene is TRBV7-2, the J gene TRBJ2-3; 7 bases match TRBD1. Germline-derived CDR1 and CDR2 are SGHTA and FQGNSA. After removal of 7 bases from V and 2 bases from J, the junction contained 18 bases not matched to a gene. The CDR3 contains 18 residues. CDR3 nucleotide sequence: TGTGCCAGCACCCCTCGGGCCCCATTGACAGGGTACACAGATACGCAGTATTTT. Amino acids: CASTPRAPLTGYTDTQYF.

The CDR3 reads CASSPTSRQTKGYTF. The CDR3 nucleotides read TGTGCCAGCAGTCCTACCTCGAGACAGACTAAGGGCTACACCTTC. The chain joins TRBV7-2 to TRBJ1-2; D may be TRBD1 (5 bases). This CDR3 region has 15 residues. The ends were cut back, 6 bases at V and 8 bases at J, with 22 bases in the middle. The germline V gene encodes CDR1 SGHTA and CDR2 FQGNSA.

This clonotype was seen a single time. The chain combines TRBV6-2 or TRBV6-3 with TRBJ2-7, with 7 bases lining up with TRBD1. J lost 3 bases, V lost 5 bases, and 4 bases had no gene match. The CDR3 extends over 13 amino acids. Germline V gene data show CDR1 as MNHEY and CDR2 as SVGEGT. The CDR3 coding sequence is TGTGCCAGCAGTGAGGACAGGTTCTACGAGCAGTACTTC. This sequence encodes CASSEDRFYEQYF.

The CDR3 loop is CSARSQGAEQYF. CDR3 sequence (DNA): TGCAGTGCTAGATCACAGGGGGCGGAGCAGTACTTC. This chain connects TRBV20-1 to TRBJ2-7, with 9 bases fitting TRBD1. This CDR3 comprises 12 residues. V lost 2 bases, J lost 7 bases, and 3 bases stayed unmatched. Per germline, CDR1 DFQATT and CDR2 SNEGSKA (reference sequence).

The rearrangement links TRBV20-1 to TRBJ1-5, with TRBD1 as a possible D gene (5 bases). Germline V gene sequence: CDR1 DFQATT, CDR2 SNEGSKA (reference sequence). The CDR3 is 16 amino acids. The ends were cut back, 4 bases at V and 3 bases at J, with 19 bases in the middle. CDR3 amino acids: CSATSPLEGDNQPQHF. The CDR3 nucleotides are TGCAGTGCTACGAGCCCCCTCGAAGGGGACAATCAGCCCCAGCATTTT.

CDR3 sequence reads: CASKKAGSYNEQFF. For the CDR3, the DNA is TGTGCCAGCAAGAAGGCGGGGTCCTACAATGAGCAGTTCTTC. The chain carries TRBV12-3 or TRBV12-4 and TRBJ2-1; D is perhaps TRBD2 (6 bases). CDR3 size: 14 residues. Between the trimmed V and J ends, which lost 7 bases and 1 base, there was a span of 11 bases.

The V gene is TRBV18, the J gene TRBJ1-2; D remains ambiguous. Germline V gene sequence: CDR1 KGHSH, CDR2 LQKENI. V lost 3 bases and J 10 bases, leaving 15 bases between the germline ends. This CDR3 region has 13 residues. DNA for the CDR3: TGTGCCAGCTCACCGCGGAGCAGCTTATACTACACCTTC. Translated: CASSPRSSLYYTF. The full variable domain, rest sourced from reference TRBV18 and TRBJ1-2, is NAGVMQNPRHLVRRRGQEARLRCSPMKGHSHVYWYRQLPEEGLKFMVYLQKENIIDESGMPKERFSAEFPKEGPSILRIQQVVRGDSAAYFCASSPRSSLYYTFGSGTRLTVV.

This clonotype is a singleton in its sample. The V gene is TRBV19, the J gene TRBJ1-3; D may be TRBD1 (5 bases). The CDR3 spans 17 residues. With 1 base removed from V and 0 bases from J, the gap between germline ends came to 13 bases. The germline V gene encodes CDR1 LNHDA and CDR2 SQIVND (reference sequence). CDR3 nucleotides: TGTGCCAGTAGTATAGCCGGACACCCTAGCTCTGGAAACACCATATATTTT. This codes for CASSIAGHPSSGNTIYF.

This clonotype showed up just a few times. The V call is TRBV7-3, the J call TRBJ2-3, with a tentative D call TRBD2 (5 bases). Germline CDR1 is SGHTA and CDR2 is FQGTGA. V was trimmed by 0 bases and J by 2 bases, leaving 9 bases between them. This CDR3 region has 15 residues. DNA of the CDR3: TGTGCCAGCAGCTTAACCGGGGTGACCACAGATACGCAGTATTTT. Its translation: CASSLTGVTTDTQYF.

Worth noting for this clonotype: An end of the junction differs from the germline gene, which may be a read error. The chain couples TRBV4-3 to TRBJ2-7; D possibly corresponds to TRBD1 (8 bases). Germline V gene lookup returns CDR1 LGHNA and CDR2 YSLEER. The CDR3 spans 15 residues. The DNA of the CDR3 is TGCGCCAGCAGCCAAGAGAAGACGGGAGGACAGGGCAAGGACTTC. It codes for CASSQEKTGGQGKDF.

The chain recombines TRBV7-8 with TRBJ2-4, with TRBD2 matching over 10 bases. V was clipped by 2 bases and J by 10 bases; unmatched bases: 11. This CDR3 is built from 16 residues. Germline loops: CDR1 SGHVS, CDR2 FQNEAQ. The CDR3 coding sequence is TGTGCCAGCAGCTTACCTAGCGGGAGCCCTAGAGGAATTCAGTACTTC. It is translated as CASSLPSGSPRGIQYF.

This sequence joins TRBV12-3 or TRBV12-4 and TRBJ1-3; 8 bases match TRBD1. This CDR3 is 16 amino acids long. Losses at the gene ends were 7 bases for V and 0 bases for J; bases not matched to a gene: 8. The CDR3 here is CASTKDRAVSGNTIYF. For the CDR3, the DNA is TGTGCCAGCACTAAGGACAGGGCGGTCTCTGGAAACACCATATATTTT.

The chain has TRBV7-2 and TRBJ2-3; 11 bases fit TRBD2. The ends lost 5 bases at V and 1 base at J; junction bases unmatched: 11. From germline, CDR1 is SGHTA and CDR2 FQGNSA. The CDR3 runs to 18 residues. The chain's CDR3 is CASSAVTSGSFGTDTQYF. In DNA, the CDR3 is TGTGCCAGCAGCGCCGTAACTAGCGGGAGTTTTGGCACAGATACGCAGTATTTT.

V is TRBV12-3 or TRBV12-4 and J is TRBJ2-6; perhaps TRBD2 as D (5 bases). This CDR3 has 17 amino acids. Between the trimmed V and J ends, which lost 6 bases and 0 bases, there was a span of 15 bases. In DNA form, the CDR3 reads TGTGCCAGCAGGGGGTGGGAGCGGCACTCTGGGGCCAACGTCCTGACTTTC. This translates into CASRGWERHSGANVLTF.

The rearrangement uses TRBV20-1 and TRBJ2-7; 7 bases are a match to TRBD2. V lost 1 base, J lost 5 bases, and 8 bases stayed unmatched. Germline assignment: CDR1 DFQATT and CDR2 SNEGSKA (reference sequence). The CDR3 runs to 14 residues. CDR3 in amino acids: CSARVGGGDDEQYF. CDR3 coding DNA: TGCAGTGCTAGAGTGGGGGGGGGAGACGACGAGCAGTACTTC.

This chain links TRBV20-1 with TRBJ2-4; a weak D match, TRBD2 (6 bases). There are 14 residues in the CDR3. CDR1 and CDR2 from the germline V gene are DFQATT and SNEGSKA (reference sequence). The germline V and J ends were trimmed by 3 bases and 7 bases, with 16 bases remaining between them. CDR3 protein: CSASHHRDWNIQYF. Written as DNA, the CDR3 is TGCAGTGCTAGTCACCACCGGGACTGGAACATTCAGTACTTC.

The chain couples TRBV10-3 to TRBJ2-3; 8 bases agree with TRBD2. The CDR3 consists of 15 residues. V shed 6 bases and J 2 bases; nucleotides not matched to a gene: 7. Germline CDR1 reads ENHRY; CDR2 reads SYGVKD. The CDR3 protein is CAISQRESYTDTQYF. The CDR3 DNA follows: TGTGCCATCAGCCAGCGGGAGAGCTACACAGATACGCAGTATTTT.

This sequence joins TRBV30 and TRBJ1-2; no reliable D call. The CDR3 has 13 amino acids. The V end was cut by 1 base, the J end by 4 bases, with 10 bases between. The V gene's germline CDR1 is GTSNPN and CDR2 SVGIG (reference sequence). The CDR3 region has the DNA TGTGCCTGGAGTGAGATTAGCCTCTATGGCTACACCTTC. This codes for CAWSEISLYGYTF.

This chain joins TRBV6-2 or TRBV6-3 and TRBJ2-2; a possible D gene is TRBD2 (6 bases). Per the germline V gene, CDR1 is MNHEY and CDR2 is SVGEGT. V lost 7 bases to trimming and J lost 0 bases, with 9 bases between them. This CDR3 has 14 residues. The CDR3 DNA follows: TGTGCCAGCACCTGGGACTCGAACACCGGGGAGCTGTTTTTT. It yields the protein CASTWDSNTGELFF.

V and J are TRBV4-1 and TRBJ2-7, with D unclear. This CDR3 region has 15 residues. V dropped 1 base and J dropped 2 bases, with 12 bases sitting between them. Germline V gene lookup returns CDR1 MGHRA and CDR2 YSYEKL. CDR3 nucleotide sequence: TGCGCCAGCAGCCAAGTCCCTAGTAAAGCCTACGAGCAGTACTTC. Protein sequence: CASSQVPSKAYEQYF.

This clonotype has more than one count but fewer than ten. The V and J genes are TRBV19 and TRBJ2-6; D remains ambiguous. The CDR3 is made up of 17 amino acids. Germline values: CDR1 LNHDA, CDR2 SQIVND (reference sequence). V was pared by 1 base and J by 2 bases, with 12 bases between. In DNA, the CDR3 is TGTGCCAGTAGTATAGTTTTTGAAGAAACTGGGGCCAACGTCCTGACTTTC. It translates to CASSIVFEETGANVLTF.

This clonotype was picked up one time. This chain connects TRBV6-4 to TRBJ2-3, with D tentatively TRBD2 (5 bases). CDR3 length equals 16 residues. V was trimmed by 0 bases and J by 2 bases, leaving 12 bases between them. The germline gives CDR1 MRHNA, CDR2 SNTAGT. CDR3 DNA: TGTGCCAGCAGTGACTCCAGCGGAGACCTCACAGATACGCAGTATTTT. It encodes CASSDSSGDLTDTQYF.

V usage is TRBV4-3 and J usage is TRBJ1-1; no firm D call. CDR1 LGHNA and CDR2 YSLEER come from the germline V gene. The CDR3 loop spans 14 amino acids. The V and J ends lost 1 base and 1 base respectively, with 7 bases between them. The CDR3 loop is CASSQVVQNTEAFF. The CDR3 coding sequence is TGCGCCAGCAGCCAAGTAGTACAGAACACTGAAGCTTTCTTT.

V and J are TRBV12-3 or TRBV12-4 and TRBJ1-2; D perhaps matches TRBD1 (5 bases). The V end was cut by 6 bases, the J end by 1 base, with 18 bases between. This CDR3 is built from 16 residues. The CDR3 here is CASSPSGVTVNYGYTF. The CDR3 DNA reads TGTGCCAGCAGCCCGTCGGGGGTGACGGTTAACTATGGCTACACCTTC.